Below are 27 T cell receptor beta chains sequenced from a single sample in a study of identical twins. TCRdb redid the calling of the 5' RACE reads with MiXCR, one entry per CDR3 protein. The repertoire holds about 810,000 distinct CDR3 sequences, with roughly an eighth as singletons. This same sample was also part of a study on yellow fever vaccine responses in identical twins.

What was sequenced was PBMCs. The receptors stem from a woman aged 18-29 years in good health.

This clonotype was counted many times. The genes are TRBV3-1 and TRBJ2-1, with D perhaps TRBD2 (6 bases). The CDR3 consists of 14 residues. Trimming removed 1 base at V and 6 bases at J, with 10 bases between. The V gene's germline CDR1 is LGHDT and CDR2 YNNKEL (reference sequence). DNA of the CDR3: TGTGCCAGCAGCCAAGCGGGAGTGGGCAATGAGCAGTTCTTC. Residues: CASSQAGVGNEQFF.

The CDR3 spells CASSLGLSNTIYF. The CDR3 DNA reads as TGTGCCAGCAGCTTAGGCTTGTCAAACACCATATATTTT. This chain connects TRBV13 to TRBJ1-3; no definite D call. The CDR3 covers 13 residues. Trimming shortened V by 0 bases and J by 6 bases, and 6 bases separated the two germline ends. Per germline, CDR1 PRHDT and CDR2 FYEKMQ (reference sequence). Based on the CDR3 plus reference TRBV13 and TRBJ1-3, the full variable domain is AAGVIQSPRHLIKEKRETATLKCYPIPRHDTVYWYQQGPGQDPQFLISFYEKMQSDKGSIPDRFSAQQFSDYHSELNMSSLELGDSALYFCASSLGLSNTIYFGEGSWLTVV.

This clonotype was observed many times. The chain recombines TRBV12-3 or TRBV12-4 with TRBJ1-1; D remains unclear. This CDR3 contains 12 residues. With 5 bases removed from V and 11 bases from J, the gap between germline ends came to 15 bases. The CDR3 protein is CASSPTGLGAFF. In nucleotides, the CDR3 is TGTGCCAGCAGTCCCACGGGGTTGGGCGCTTTCTTT.

The V gene is TRBV29-1, the J gene TRBJ2-1; 7 bases line up with TRBD1. The length of the CDR3 is 15 residues. The V segment lost 5 bases and the J segment 7 bases; nucleotides outside the gene matches: 14. Germline loops: CDR1 SQVTM, CDR2 ANQGSEA. CDR3 sequence reads: CSVLRTGASSNEQFF. As DNA, the CDR3 is TGCAGCGTTTTGCGGACAGGAGCAAGTTCGAATGAGCAGTTCTTC.

V gene TRBV29-1 combines with J gene TRBJ2-2, with 8 nucleotides matching TRBD2. V shed 6 bases and J 5 bases; nucleotides not matched to a gene: 14. Germline V CDR1 and CDR2: SQVTM, ANQGSEA. The CDR3 is 16 amino acids. Written as DNA, the CDR3 is TGCAGCGTAAGGGTGACGAGCGGGGGTCGAACCGGGGAGCTGTTTTTT. It encodes CSVRVTSGGRTGELFF.

This clonotype was seen a few times. The rearrangement joins TRBV20-1 to TRBJ2-1; TRBD2 agrees at 9 bases. V was clipped by 0 bases and J by 1 base; unmatched bases: 7. CDR1 is DFQATT, CDR2 SNEGSKA, per germline (reference sequence). This CDR3 comprises 17 residues. The CDR3 DNA reads TGCAGTGCTAGAGAAAGTCAGCGGGAGGCATCCTACAATGAGCAGTTCTTC. It is translated as CSARESQREASYNEQFF.

V is TRBV4-1 and J is TRBJ1-5; D ambiguous. Germline assignment: CDR1 MGHRA and CDR2 YSYEKL. This CDR3 contains 16 residues. V was trimmed by 0 bases and J by 3 bases, leaving 12 bases between them. The CDR3 DNA sequence: TGCGCCAGCAGCCAAGAGGGATCGGGGTTCAATCAGCCCCAGCATTTT. It yields the protein CASSQEGSGFNQPQHF.

This clonotype has a single count. This sequence joins TRBV10-1 and TRBJ1-1, with 7 bases identical to TRBD1. This CDR3 has 17 amino acids. Trimming removed 0 bases from V and 0 bases from J; junction bases left unmatched: 7. Germline V gene lookup returns CDR1 WNHNN and CDR2 SYGVQD (reference sequence). CDR3 in DNA: TGCGCCAGCAGTGAGTCCCGGGACAGATTCATGAACACTGAAGCTTTCTTT. Amino acid sequence: CASSESRDRFMNTEAFF.

This clonotype was picked up a small number of times. This chain joins TRBV19 and TRBJ2-2; 7 bases map to TRBD1. J lost 4 bases, V lost 4 bases, and 6 bases had no gene match. The CDR3 extends over 15 amino acids. Germline CDR1 LNHDA, CDR2 SQIVND (reference sequence). The CDR3 is CASSSPDRVTGELFF. The CDR3 DNA sequence: TGTGCCAGTAGTAGCCCCGACAGGGTCACCGGGGAGCTGTTTTTT.

There are many counts of this clonotype. The chain combines TRBV6-5 with TRBJ1-4; a weak D match, TRBD1 (5 bases). CDR1 is MNHEY and CDR2 is SVGAGI in the germline V gene. V lost 0 bases, J lost 8 bases, and 13 bases lay in between. This CDR3 is built from 15 residues. CDR3 nucleotides: TGTGCCAGCAGTTACTCGATGGACGAGGGGGAAAAACTGTTTTTT. Amino acids: CASSYSMDEGEKLFF.

This clonotype was seen a few times. CDR3 DNA: TGTGCCATCAGCCGGACAGGGGGCTGGAGCACAGATACGCAGTATTTT. Protein sequence: CAISRTGGWSTDTQYF. The V and J genes are TRBV10-3 and TRBJ2-3; 11 bases line up with TRBD1. The germline CDR1 and CDR2 sequences are ENHRY and SYGVKD. The J segment lost 0 bases and the V segment lost 6 bases, leaving 5 bases of the junction unmatched. The CDR3 extends over 16 amino acids.

This clonotype was seen only a few times. The chain has TRBV6-1 and TRBJ2-2; D is unclear. Germline V gene data show CDR1 as MNHNS and CDR2 as SASEGT. Trimming shortened V by 5 bases and J by 5 bases, and 12 bases separated the two germline ends. The CDR3 runs 14 residues. CDR3 in amino acids: CASSPRSATGELFF. The CDR3 DNA reads TGTGCCAGCAGTCCCAGATCAGCGACCGGGGAGCTGTTTTTT.

V is TRBV14 and J is TRBJ2-7; D is possibly TRBD1 (5 bases). The V gene's germline CDR1 is SGHDN and CDR2 FVKESK. CDR3 length equals 13 residues. V dropped 2 bases and J dropped 3 bases, with 8 bases sitting between them. CDR3: CASSQPTDYEQYF. The CDR3 DNA reads as TGTGCCAGCAGCCAACCGACAGACTACGAGCAGTACTTC.

Ten or more counts support this clonotype. V gene TRBV12-3 or TRBV12-4 combines with J gene TRBJ1-3; no clear D. The CDR3 has 13 amino acids. The V end was cut by 5 bases, the J end by 1 base, with 6 bases between. The DNA for the CDR3 is TGTGCCAGCAGTCCCCAGTCTGGAAACACCATATATTTT. It specifies CASSPQSGNTIYF.

The CDR3 is CASSSRGSGGEAFF. The CDR3 nucleotides read TGTGCCAGCAGCTCACGAGGGTCAGGGGGTGAAGCTTTCTTT. The chain has TRBV6-1 and TRBJ1-1; 7 bases agree with TRBD1. Trimming removed 6 bases from V and 7 bases from J; junction bases left unmatched: 11. This CDR3 region has 14 residues. Germline V gene data show CDR1 as MNHNS and CDR2 as SASEGT.

This clonotype has only a few counts. The J gene is TRBJ2-7, the V gene TRBV20-1; TRBD2 aligns across 10 bases. V gave up 0 bases and J gave up 4 bases; unmatched junction bases: 6. This CDR3 region has 15 residues. Germline V lookup: CDR1 DFQATT, CDR2 SNEGSKA (reference sequence). In DNA, the CDR3 is TGCAGTGCTAGAGAACCGGGACTAGCGTCTTACGAGCAGTACTTC. Amino acids: CSAREPGLASYEQYF.

This clonotype has a handful of counts. The chain is built from TRBV7-2 and TRBJ2-3; D call uncertain. Germline CDR1 and CDR2: SGHTA and FQGNSA. This CDR3 comprises 14 residues. Trimming removed 6 bases at V and 1 base at J, with 11 bases between. In nucleotides, the CDR3 is TGTGCCAGCAGACCTAATATAGGCACAGATACGCAGTATTTT. Its protein product is CASRPNIGTDTQYF. Full variable domain (missing parts from reference TRBV7-2 and TRBJ2-3): GAGVSQSPSNKVTEKGKDVELRCDPISGHTALYWYRQSLGQGLEFLIYFQGNSAPDKSGLPSDRFSAERTGGSVSTLTIQRTQQEDSAVYLCASRPNIGTDTQYFGPGTRLTVL.

This clonotype was seen a few times. This chain connects TRBV24-1 to TRBJ1-1; no firm D call. From germline, CDR1 is KGHDR and CDR2 SFDVKD. The V gene lost 7 bases and the J gene lost 3 bases, with 5 bases spanning the gap. The CDR3 is made up of 11 amino acids. CDR3 residues: CATRGDTEAFF. DNA for the CDR3: TGTGCCACCAGGGGAGACACTGAAGCTTTCTTT.

The V and J genes are TRBV28 and TRBJ2-7; 10 bases are a match to TRBD1. The CDR3 has 17 amino acids. With 4 bases clipped from V and 4 bases from J, the junction kept 13 bases outside the gene matches. Germline CDR1 MDHEN, CDR2 SYDVKM. CDR3: CASSSRQGARTGYEQYV. The DNA of the CDR3 is TGTGCCAGCAGTTCTAGACAGGGGGCAAGGACAGGGTACGAGCAGTACGTC.

This clonotype was seen only a few times. The chain carries TRBV2 and TRBJ1-5, with D possibly being TRBD1 (6 bases). Germline V lookup: CDR1 SNHLY, CDR2 FYNNEI. Trimming took off 1 base at V and 0 bases at J, with 10 bases between the two ends. The CDR3 length is 16 residues. The CDR3 nucleotides read TGTGCCAGCAGTGAAGATCGGGGGGCTAGCAATCAGCCCCAGCATTTT. This gives the protein CASSEDRGASNQPQHF.

This clonotype was seen a few times. This chain links TRBV7-9 with TRBJ1-1; the D is unclear. Between the trimmed V and J ends, which lost 5 bases and 1 base, there was a span of 11 bases. From germline, CDR1 is SEHNR and CDR2 FQNEAQ (reference sequence). The CDR3 totals 14 residues. The CDR3 spells CASSKTTENTEAFF. Written as DNA, the CDR3 is TGTGCCAGCAGCAAAACGACTGAGAACACTGAAGCTTTCTTT.

This clonotype was detected only a few times. The rearrangement links TRBV5-5 to TRBJ2-5; the match to TRBD2 covers 8 bases. CDR1 SGHKS and CDR2 YYEKEE come from the germline V gene (reference sequence). The V and J ends lost 0 bases and 5 bases, in that order; junction bases with no gene match: 12. CDR3 length equals 17 residues. The CDR3 nucleotides are TGTGCCAGCAGCTTGGTCCCTACGGGAGGGCCAGGGGAGACCCAGTACTTC. Encoded protein: CASSLVPTGGPGETQYF.

This chain connects TRBV7-2 to TRBJ1-2, with TRBD1 identical over 8 bases. The V and J ends lost 1 base and 1 base, in that order; junction bases with no gene match: 5. Germline-derived CDR1 and CDR2 are SGHTA and FQGNSA. The CDR3 has 16 amino acids. DNA of the CDR3: TGTGCCAGCAGCTTAGTTCCAGGGGGCCGTAACTATGGCTACACCTTC. It translates to CASSLVPGGRNYGYTF.

J is TRBJ2-5 and V is TRBV5-1; 9 bases map to TRBD2. Germline V gives CDR1 SGHRS, CDR2 YFSETQ. The CDR3 spans 15 residues. The junction had 5 bases not matched to a gene; V was cut back by 0 bases and J by 5 bases. CDR3 sequence: CASSLVASGDETQYF. The CDR3 nucleotides read TGCGCCAGCAGCTTGGTCGCTAGCGGGGACGAGACCCAGTACTTC.

This clonotype was recorded many times. The rearrangement links TRBV12-3 or TRBV12-4 to TRBJ2-1; 10 nucleotides agree with TRBD2. V was pared by 3 bases and J by 7 bases, with 6 bases of the junction left unmatched. The CDR3 consists of 15 residues. The CDR3 spells CASSFRLAGENEQFF. Written as DNA, the CDR3 is TGTGCCAGCAGTTTTCGGCTAGCGGGAGAGAATGAGCAGTTCTTC.

This clonotype was found a few times. This chain connects TRBV4-1 to TRBJ2-2; D gene uncertain. The V gene lost 0 bases and the J gene lost 0 bases, with 5 bases spanning the gap. This CDR3 contains 15 residues. From germline, CDR1 is MGHRA and CDR2 YSYEKL. The CDR3 protein is CASSQDKANTGELFF. CDR3 nucleotide sequence: TGCGCCAGCAGCCAAGACAAAGCGAACACCGGGGAGCTGTTTTTT.

The chain combines TRBV7-3 with TRBJ2-1; D is possibly TRBD2 (7 bases). Trimming cost V 7 bases and J 2 bases, with 15 bases left between them. The CDR3 has 15 residues. Germline CDR1 is SGHTA and CDR2 is FQGTGA. CDR3 loop: CASKLGGGAYNEQFF. CDR3 bases: TGTGCCAGCAAATTAGGGGGAGGGGCCTACAATGAGCAGTTCTTC.